The 13 T cell receptor beta chains below were found in one sample sequenced in a study of blood T cell repertoires in COVID-19. TCRdb's table, derived via immunoSEQ multiplex PCR, lists solely in-frame clones and lacks some. In the table there are 170,000 or so clones, approximately 83% of which are singletons. The sequenced material came from peripheral blood. The receptors were sampled from a woman aged 40 to 50 with COVID-19, enrolled during active disease.

The rearrangement uses TRBV6-5 and TRBJ1-6; 7 nucleotides match TRBD1. The CDR3 loop spans 14 amino acids. Germline values: CDR1 MNHEY, CDR2 SVGAGI. The V and J ends lost 6 bases and 5 bases, in that order; junction bases with no gene match: 4. CDR3 in amino acids: CASRQGVDNSPLHF. Here the CDR3 DNA reads TGTGCCAGCAGGCAGGGGGTAGATAATTCACCCCTCCACTTT.

The CDR3 bases are TGTGCCAGCAGTTACTCCGGCCGAGGGAACACTGAAGCTTTCTTT. Its protein is CASSYSGRGNTEAFF. The chain joins TRBV6-5 to TRBJ1-1; no clear D gene. Deletions cut 0 bases from V and 1 base from J, with 9 bases between. The V gene's germline CDR1 is MNHEY and CDR2 SVGAGI. CDR3 length: 15 residues.

This clone appeared a single time. The CDR3 DNA sequence: TGTGCCAGCAGTTGGGGGGGCACAGATACGCAGTATTTT. This encodes CASSWGGTDTQYF. V gene TRBV27 combines with J gene TRBJ2-3; tentative D call: TRBD2 (6 bases). Trimming pared 4 bases from V and 1 base from J, leaving 6 bases between. This CDR3 contains 13 residues. Looked up from germline, CDR1 is MNHEY and CDR2 is SMNVEV (reference sequence).

The CDR3 loop reads CATSRDGGAELFF. The DNA for the CDR3 is TGTGCCACCAGCAGAGATGGAGGGGCGGAACTGTTTTTT. The V call is TRBV15, the J call TRBJ1-4; D possibly corresponds to TRBD1 (5 bases). The CDR3 has 13 residues. The V gene lost 0 bases and the J gene lost 12 bases, with 11 bases spanning the gap. The V gene's germline CDR1 is LNHNV and CDR2 YYDKDF (reference sequence).

The chain recombines TRBV4-2 with TRBJ2-7; D perhaps matches TRBD2 (5 bases). The V and J ends lost 1 base and 6 bases respectively, with 13 bases between them. Germline loops: CDR1 LGHNA, CDR2 YNFKEQ. This CDR3 is built from 14 residues. CDR3 in amino acids: CASSQVSGAVEQYF. As DNA, the CDR3 is TGTGCCAGCAGCCAAGTGAGCGGCGCTGTCGAGCAGTACTTC.

In its sample, this clone was seen a few times. The chain combines TRBV9 with TRBJ1-3; D call uncertain. V shed 4 bases and J shed 0 bases, with 11 bases lying between them. This CDR3 contains 15 residues. Germline values: CDR1 SGDLS, CDR2 YYNGEE. The CDR3: CASSPPPGSGNTIYF. The CDR3 DNA reads as TGTGCCAGCAGCCCCCCCCCGGGCTCTGGAAACACCATATATTTT.

This clone occurred a few times. The rearrangement joins TRBV9 to TRBJ1-2; weak D call: TRBD1 (6 bases). V shed 3 bases and J shed 5 bases, with 17 bases lying between them. Looked up from germline, CDR1 is SGDLS and CDR2 is YYNGEE. The CDR3 has 15 amino acids. CDR3 nucleotide sequence: TGTGCCAGCAGCGCTGGACAGCCGGGTCGTTATGGCTACACCTTC. This codes for CASSAGQPGRYGYTF.

V is TRBV3-1 (or the pseudogene TRBV3-2) and J is TRBJ2-5, with TRBD2 identical over 15 bases. The CDR3 is 17 residues long. V lost 0 bases to trimming and J lost 4 bases; unmatched junction nucleotides: 3. Germline V gives CDR1 LGHDT, CDR2 YNNKEL (reference sequence). This CDR3 is CASSQDMGLAGGETQYF. Here the CDR3 DNA reads TGTGCCAGCAGCCAAGATATGGGACTAGCGGGAGGAGAGACCCAGTACTTC.

J is TRBJ2-3 and V is TRBV29-1; 10 nucleotides align to TRBD1. The V gene end was trimmed by 3 bases and the J gene end by 2 bases; junction bases not matched to a gene: 11. This CDR3 comprises 17 residues. Germline loops: CDR1 SQVTM, CDR2 ANQGSEA. The CDR3 DNA reads as TGCAGCGTTGATGTCGGGGACAGGGGAGAGGCCACAGATACGCAGTATTTT. The encoded protein is CSVDVGDRGEATDTQYF.

The chain employs TRBV6-5 and TRBJ1-1; the match to TRBD1 covers 9 bases. The germline gives CDR1 MNHEY, CDR2 SVGAGI. J was trimmed by 0 bases and V by 6 bases; bases with no gene match: 2. The CDR3 is 14 amino acids. CDR3 nucleotide sequence: TGTGCCAGCAGGACAGGGGGGATGAACACTGAAGCTTTCTTT. The encoded protein is CASRTGGMNTEAFF.

The genes are TRBV18 and TRBJ1-1; TRBD1 matches at 9 bases. In germline, CDR1 is KGHSH, CDR2 LQKENI. This CDR3 is 16 amino acids long. J gave up 2 bases and V 4 bases, and 8 bases lay outside the gene matches. This chain's CDR3 is CASSRRSGQGNTEAFF. For the CDR3, the DNA is TGTGCCAGCTCACGCAGATCGGGACAGGGTAACACTGAAGCTTTCTTT.

The V gene is TRBV27, the J gene TRBJ1-1; TRBD1 is a possible D gene (5 bases). Germline values: CDR1 MNHEY, CDR2 SMNVEV (reference sequence). The V end was cut by 6 bases, the J end by 1 base, with 9 bases between. CDR3 size: 13 residues. CDR3 protein: CASRTQGNTEAFF. The CDR3 DNA sequence: TGTGCCAGCAGGACGCAGGGGAACACTGAAGCTTTCTTT.

CDR3 bases: TGTGCCACCCATCTTAGCCAGGGGGGGAACACTGAAGCTTTCTTT. Protein product: CATHLSQGGNTEAFF. The rearrangement links TRBV27 to TRBJ1-1; 7 bases map to TRBD1. The junction had 12 bases not matched to a gene; V was cut back by 10 bases and J by 1 base. The CDR3 extends over 15 amino acids. Looked up from germline, CDR1 is MNHEY and CDR2 is SMNVEV (reference sequence).